These 17 T cell receptor beta chains came from one sample sequenced in a study of control samples from healthy donors and cancer patients (dated by TCRdb to the early 2020s). The library was generated by the immunoSEQ multiplex PCR assay. The table was pulled from immuneACCESS by TCRdb, which kept in-frame rearrangements only. Such tables lose some clones; where checked, under half of the loss comes from unresolved V genes, and the rest has no known cause. Here the sample has under 95,000 clones; approximately 90% occur a single time. 0.92% of the sample comes from the top ten. Sequenced sample: blood. These receptors came from a woman aged 25 to 45 in good health.

This clone showed up just a few times. The V gene is TRBV19, the J gene TRBJ1-2, with D perhaps matching TRBD1 (6 bases). The CDR3 totals 16 residues. V was clipped by 4 bases and J by 2 bases, with 17 bases between them. The V gene's germline CDR1 is LNHDA and CDR2 SQIVND (reference sequence). The CDR3 DNA is TGTGCCAGTAGTAACCCCTTCCAGGGGCTGAACTATGGCTACACCTTC. Translation: CASSNPFQGLNYGYTF.

The chain uses TRBV6-1 and TRBJ1-5; D unresolved. This CDR3 spans 15 amino acids. Germline V gene lookup returns CDR1 MNHNS and CDR2 SASEGT. Trimming took off 1 base at V and 4 bases at J, with 11 bases between the two ends. In DNA form, the CDR3 reads TGTGCCAGCAGTGAAGTAGAAAGGTATAATCAGCCCCAGCATTTT. Amino acids: CASSEVERYNQPQHF.

In this sample, this clone turned up once. V and J are TRBV5-1 and TRBJ2-1, with 8 bases identical to TRBD2. The germline CDR1 and CDR2 sequences are SGHRS and YFSETQ. The CDR3 runs to 15 residues. J gave up 5 bases and V 3 bases, and 7 bases lay outside the gene matches. The CDR3 sequence: CASSWAGGENNEQFF. CDR3 sequence (DNA): TGCGCCAGCAGCTGGGCGGGGGGCGAAAACAATGAGCAGTTCTTC.

The chain couples TRBV29-1 to TRBJ2-7; weak D call: TRBD1 (6 bases). Germline CDR1 and CDR2: SQVTM and ANQGSEA. V gave up 6 bases and J gave up 3 bases, with 21 bases separating them. The CDR3 covers 15 residues. CDR3 loop: CSVPILTGGIYEQYF. DNA for the CDR3: TGCAGCGTCCCAATCCTGACAGGAGGAATCTACGAGCAGTACTTC.

V is TRBV6-5 and J is TRBJ1-6, with no clear D. CDR1 MNHEY and CDR2 SVGAGI come from the germline V gene. The CDR3 is 12 amino acids. The V end lost 0 bases, the J end lost 8 bases, and 2 bases lay between the germline ends. Here the CDR3 reads CASSYSDSPLHF. For the CDR3, the DNA is TGTGCCAGCAGTTACTCTGATTCACCCCTCCACTTT.

The J gene is TRBJ1-1, the V gene TRBV4-2; D is possibly TRBD1 (6 bases). The CDR3 runs 15 residues. Germline assignment: CDR1 LGHNA and CDR2 YNFKEQ. Trimming shortened V by 3 bases and J by 4 bases, and 15 bases separated the two germline ends. The DNA of the CDR3 is TGTGCCAGCAGCCAGGTACAGGGTGGAGCCACTGAAGCTTTCTTT. Translation: CASSQVQGGATEAFF.

This clone was recorded a few times. The gene calls are TRBV12-3 or TRBV12-4 and TRBJ1-5, with unresolved D. V lost 2 bases to trimming and J lost 6 bases, with 8 bases between them. The CDR3 is made up of 13 amino acids. The CDR3 nucleotides are TGTGCCAGCAGTTTACAACGGTCTCAGCCCCAGCATTTT. Protein sequence: CASSLQRSQPQHF.

The chain is built from TRBV15 and TRBJ1-2; 7 bases are shared with TRBD1. Germline assignment: CDR1 LNHNV and CDR2 YYDKDF (reference sequence). V was pared by 3 bases and J by 6 bases, with 4 bases of the junction left unmatched. CDR3 length: 13 residues. CDR3 residues: CATSRRQGNGYTF. The DNA for the CDR3 is TGTGCCACCAGCAGGAGACAGGGCAATGGCTACACCTTC.

V and J are TRBV6-5 and TRBJ2-2, with no clear D. The CDR3 length is 15 residues. Germline CDR1 MNHEY, CDR2 SVGAGI. Trimming removed 0 bases from V and 1 base from J, with 6 bases in between. The CDR3 sequence is CASSYSVLNTGELFF. The CDR3 nucleotides read TGTGCCAGCAGTTACTCGGTTCTGAACACCGGGGAGCTGTTTTTT.

The rearrangement links TRBV6-1 to TRBJ2-3; 8 bases are a match to TRBD2. Trimming at V came to 4 bases and at J to 1 base, leaving 4 bases not matched to a gene. CDR1 MNHNS and CDR2 SASEGT come from the germline V gene. The CDR3 is made up of 15 amino acids. DNA of the CDR3: TGTGCCAGCAGTGCAGCGGGGGTGGGCACAGATACGCAGTATTTT. Translating gives CASSAAGVGTDTQYF.

The chain couples TRBV6-5 to TRBJ1-1; 10 bases are a match to TRBD1. The germline gives CDR1 MNHEY, CDR2 SVGAGI. This CDR3 comprises 16 residues. V shed 2 bases and J 5 bases; nucleotides not matched to a gene: 8. The CDR3: CASSYGGQGKGTEAFF. DNA for the CDR3: TGTGCCAGCAGTTACGGGGGACAGGGGAAGGGGACTGAAGCTTTCTTT.

In nucleotides, the CDR3 is TGCGCCAGCAGCTTGGGAGGGGGAGAAACCCAGTACTTC. This codes for CASSLGGGETQYF. The J gene is TRBJ2-5, the V gene TRBV5-1, with TRBD1 as a possible D gene (6 bases). V dropped 0 bases and J dropped 8 bases, with 11 bases sitting between them. Germline loops: CDR1 SGHRS, CDR2 YFSETQ. This CDR3 has 13 residues.

The genes are TRBV6-1 and TRBJ1-5; weak D call: TRBD1 (6 bases). Germline CDR1 reads MNHNS; CDR2 reads SASEGT. CDR3 size: 16 residues. V was pared by 2 bases and J by 3 bases, with 14 bases between. CDR3 loop: CASSESRTASNQPQHF. CDR3 sequence (DNA): TGTGCCAGCAGTGAATCGCGGACAGCTTCCAATCAGCCCCAGCATTTT.

The chain employs TRBV18 and TRBJ1-1; possible D gene TRBD1, 5 bases. The CDR3 loop spans 14 amino acids. The germline CDR1 and CDR2 sequences are KGHSH and LQKENI. Deletions cut 5 bases from V and 10 bases from J, with 20 bases between. The CDR3 is CASSADSPGFSAFF. For the CDR3, the DNA is TGTGCCAGCTCAGCCGATTCCCCAGGGTTTTCAGCTTTCTTT.

The chain joins TRBV3-1 (or the pseudogene TRBV3-2) to TRBJ2-1; D possibly uses TRBD1 or TRBD2 (5 bases each). The germline CDR1 and CDR2 sequences are LGHDT and YNNKEL (reference sequence). The V end lost 0 bases, the J end lost 6 bases, and 12 bases lay between the germline ends. This CDR3 is 15 amino acids long. Here the CDR3 reads CASSQDTIGGNEQFF. In nucleotides, the CDR3 is TGTGCCAGCAGCCAAGATACTATTGGGGGCAATGAGCAGTTCTTC.

J is TRBJ2-2 and V is TRBV6-5, with 11 bases fitting TRBD2. The CDR3 is 15 residues long. The V gene end was trimmed by 6 bases and the J gene end by 7 bases; junction bases not matched to a gene: 7. CDR1 and CDR2 (germline): MNHEY, SVGAGI. CDR3 loop: CASRGLAERGGELFF. In DNA, the CDR3 is TGTGCCAGCAGGGGACTAGCGGAGAGGGGCGGGGAGCTGTTTTTT.

This chain links TRBV6-1 with TRBJ2-1; a possible D gene is TRBD2 (7 bases). Germline lookup yields CDR1 MNHNS and CDR2 SASEGT. This CDR3 spans 16 amino acids. Trimming shortened V by 3 bases and J by 14 bases, and 26 bases separated the two germline ends. The CDR3 DNA follows: TGTGCCAGCAGTGAGAAGCAAACGGGGGGCGGGAAGTCGGAGTTCTTC. It is translated as CASSEKQTGGGKSEFF.